The entry below gives a single T cell receptor beta chain sequence along with its context. Under the authors' procedure: By means of reference gene primer amplification, nucleated cell counts were estimated. Clones were sequenced by immunoSEQ multiplex PCR, and TCRdb holds only the in-frame ones, with some missing. V and J calls and clone size are given by that table; D and trimming were obtained from the DNA. The table shows a few hundred thousand clones, with 80% to 90% occurring only once. These data come from a study of blood T cell repertoires in COVID-19. Study as a whole: Italy, Spain and the United States were the sources of the convalescent and acute COVID-19 samples. T cells, B-cell-depleted T cells, or PBMCs provided the cDNA or gDNA that served as material.

The material sequenced was PBMCs or T cells enriched from blood (not recorded which). This TCR derives from a woman in her 30s who had recovered from COVID-19.

The CDR3 here is CASSEAGGSTDTQYF. In nucleotides, the CDR3 is TGTGCCAGCAGCGAAGCGGGAGGGAGCACAGATACGCAGTATTTT. The chain employs TRBV11-3 and TRBJ2-3, with TRBD2 identical over 10 bases. The CDR3 totals 15 residues. The germline gives CDR1 SGHNT, CDR2 YENEEA. Trimming cost V 5 bases and J 0 bases; bases outside gene matches: 2.